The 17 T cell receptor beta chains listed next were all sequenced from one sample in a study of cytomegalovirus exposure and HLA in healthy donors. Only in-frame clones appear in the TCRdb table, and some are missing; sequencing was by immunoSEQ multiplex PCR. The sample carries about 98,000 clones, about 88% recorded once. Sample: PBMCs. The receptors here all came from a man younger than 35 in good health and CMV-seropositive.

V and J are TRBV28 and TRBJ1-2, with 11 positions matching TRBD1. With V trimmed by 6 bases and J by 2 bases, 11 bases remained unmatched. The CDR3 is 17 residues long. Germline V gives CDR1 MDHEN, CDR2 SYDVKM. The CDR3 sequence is CASRPTGGQGENYGYTF. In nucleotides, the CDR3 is TGTGCCAGCAGACCAACAGGGGGACAGGGGGAAAACTATGGCTACACCTTC.

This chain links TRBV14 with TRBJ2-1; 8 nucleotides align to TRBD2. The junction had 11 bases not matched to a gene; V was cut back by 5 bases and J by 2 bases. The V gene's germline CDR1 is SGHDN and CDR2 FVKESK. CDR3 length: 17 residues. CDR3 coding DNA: TGTGCCAGCAGCGGTCGGGGGGGTTTCTTAACCTACAATGAGCAGTTCTTC. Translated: CASSGRGGFLTYNEQFF.

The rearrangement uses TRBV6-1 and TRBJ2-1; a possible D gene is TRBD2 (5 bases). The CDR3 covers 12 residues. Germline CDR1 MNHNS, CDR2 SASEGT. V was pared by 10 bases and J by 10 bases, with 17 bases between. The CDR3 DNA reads TGTGCCACCCAGGACTGGGCCAAGGAGCAGTTCTTC. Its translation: CATQDWAKEQFF.

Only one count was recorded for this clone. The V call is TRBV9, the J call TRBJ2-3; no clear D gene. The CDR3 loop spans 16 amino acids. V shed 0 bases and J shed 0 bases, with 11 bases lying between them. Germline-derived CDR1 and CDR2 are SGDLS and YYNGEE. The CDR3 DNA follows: TGTGCCAGCAGCGTAGTATCATGGAGTAGCACAGATACGCAGTATTTT. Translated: CASSVVSWSSTDTQYF.

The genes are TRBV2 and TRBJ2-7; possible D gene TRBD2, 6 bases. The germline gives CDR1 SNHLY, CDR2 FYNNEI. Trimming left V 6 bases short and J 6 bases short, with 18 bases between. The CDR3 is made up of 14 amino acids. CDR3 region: CASRTQTSDFEQYF. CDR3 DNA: TGTGCCAGCAGGACGCAGACTAGTGATTTCGAGCAGTACTTC.

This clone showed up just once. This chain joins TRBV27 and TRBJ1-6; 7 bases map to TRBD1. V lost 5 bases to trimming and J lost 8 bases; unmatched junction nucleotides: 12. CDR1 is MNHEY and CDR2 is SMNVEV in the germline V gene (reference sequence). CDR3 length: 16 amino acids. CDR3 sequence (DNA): TGTGCCAGCAGTCATGACAGGGCCGCTATGGATTCACCCCTCCACTTT. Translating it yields CASSHDRAAMDSPLHF.

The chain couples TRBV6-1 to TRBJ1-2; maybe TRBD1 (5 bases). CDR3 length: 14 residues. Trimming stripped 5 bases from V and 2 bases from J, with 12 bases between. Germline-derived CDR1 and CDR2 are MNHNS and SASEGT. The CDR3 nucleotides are TGTGCCAGCAGTTCTCAGGGTTTGAACTATGGCTACACCTTC. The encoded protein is CASSSQGLNYGYTF.

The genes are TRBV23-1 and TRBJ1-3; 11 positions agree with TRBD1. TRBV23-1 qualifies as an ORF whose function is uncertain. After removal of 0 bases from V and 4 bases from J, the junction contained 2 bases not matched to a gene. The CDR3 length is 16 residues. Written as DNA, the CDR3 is TGCGCCAGCAGTCAATCGGACAGGGGGCTAGGAAACACCATATATTTT. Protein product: CASSQSDRGLGNTIYF.

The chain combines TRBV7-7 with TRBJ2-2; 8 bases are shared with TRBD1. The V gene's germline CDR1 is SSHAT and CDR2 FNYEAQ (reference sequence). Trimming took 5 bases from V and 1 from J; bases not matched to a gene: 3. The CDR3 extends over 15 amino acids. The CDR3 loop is CASSTGQGNTGELFF. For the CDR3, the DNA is TGTGCCAGCAGCACCGGACAGGGGAACACCGGGGAGCTGTTTTTT.

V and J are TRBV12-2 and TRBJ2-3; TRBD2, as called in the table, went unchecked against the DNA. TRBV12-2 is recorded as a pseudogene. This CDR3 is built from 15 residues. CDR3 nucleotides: TGTGCAAGTCGCGGATTAGCGGGAGGGGGCGATACGCAGTATTTT. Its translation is CASRGLAGGGDTQYF.

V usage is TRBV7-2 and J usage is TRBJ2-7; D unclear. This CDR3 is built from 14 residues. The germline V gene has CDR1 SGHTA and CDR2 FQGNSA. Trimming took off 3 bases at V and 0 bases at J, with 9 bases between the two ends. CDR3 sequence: CASSFSADSYEQYF. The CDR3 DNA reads TGTGCCAGCAGCTTTTCTGCGGACTCCTACGAGCAGTACTTC.

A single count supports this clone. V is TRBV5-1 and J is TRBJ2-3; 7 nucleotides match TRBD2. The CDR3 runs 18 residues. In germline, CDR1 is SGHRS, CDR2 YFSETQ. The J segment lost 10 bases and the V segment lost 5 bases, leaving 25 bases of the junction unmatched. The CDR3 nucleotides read TGCGCCAGCAGTCCCGGAGGAGGCGGGAGTACCCTCGAAAATGCGCAGTATTTT. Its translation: CASSPGGGGSTLENAQYF.

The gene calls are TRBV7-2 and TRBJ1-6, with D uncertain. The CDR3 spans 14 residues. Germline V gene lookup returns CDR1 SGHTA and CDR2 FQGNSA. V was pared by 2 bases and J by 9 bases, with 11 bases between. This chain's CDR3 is CASSLRGIGSPLHF. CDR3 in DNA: TGTGCCAGCAGCTTAAGAGGGATCGGTTCACCCCTCCACTTT.

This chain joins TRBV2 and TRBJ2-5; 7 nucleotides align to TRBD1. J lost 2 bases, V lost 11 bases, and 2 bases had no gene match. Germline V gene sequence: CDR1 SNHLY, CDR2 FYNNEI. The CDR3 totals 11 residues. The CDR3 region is CAGTVQETQYF. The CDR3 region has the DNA TGTGCCGGGACAGTGCAAGAGACCCAGTACTTC.

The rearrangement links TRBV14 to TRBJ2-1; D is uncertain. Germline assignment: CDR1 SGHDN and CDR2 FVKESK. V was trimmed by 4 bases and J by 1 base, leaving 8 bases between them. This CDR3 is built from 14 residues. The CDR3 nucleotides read TGTGCCAGCAGCCCGCTAGTATCCTACAATGAGCAGTTCTTC. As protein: CASSPLVSYNEQFF.

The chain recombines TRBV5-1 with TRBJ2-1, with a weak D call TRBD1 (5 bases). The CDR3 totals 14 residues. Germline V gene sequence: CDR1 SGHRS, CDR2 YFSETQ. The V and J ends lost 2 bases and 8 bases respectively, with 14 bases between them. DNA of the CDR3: TGCGCCAGCAGCTTTAGTCAGGGTAAACATGAGCAGTTCTTC. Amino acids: CASSFSQGKHEQFF. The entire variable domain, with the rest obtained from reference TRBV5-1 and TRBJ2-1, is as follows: KAGVTQTPRYLIKTRGQQVTLSCSPISGHRSVSWYQQTPGQGLQFLFEYFSETQRNKGNFPGRFSGRQFSNSRSEMNVSTLELGDSALYLCASSFSQGKHEQFFGPGTRLTVL.

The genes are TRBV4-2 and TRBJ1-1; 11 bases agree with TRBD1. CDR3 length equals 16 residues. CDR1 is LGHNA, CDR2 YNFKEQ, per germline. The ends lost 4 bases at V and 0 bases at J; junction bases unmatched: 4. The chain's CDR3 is CASSPGQGAMNTEAFF. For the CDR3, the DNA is TGTGCCAGCAGCCCCGGACAGGGGGCAATGAACACTGAAGCTTTCTTT.